Sequencing of this T cell receptor (beta chain) was carried out in a study of CXCR3-negative and CXCR3-positive naive CD8 T cells (dated by TCRdb to about 2019). Looking at the study overall: In total, about 150 million TRB reads were obtained, which works out to roughly 1.5 +/- 0.3 million reads per library. Diversity and physicochemical repertoire analyses were performed on about a dozen donors pooled from two independent experiments. Naive subsets from a handful of donors and memory cells from 3 donors were included in the TRBV-TRBJ cluster analysis.

A note on this clonotype: No cognate antigen has been identified for it.

Data came from a NextSeq 550. The Human TCR Profiling Kit (MiLaboratory) was used to prepare UMI-labeled 5' RACE TRB cDNA libraries. cDNA synthesis used the entire amount of extracted RNA, and PCR amplification then used the entire amount of cDNA produced. Libraries were prepared in parallel using an identical number of PCR cycles. The source study handled its data this way. MIGEC and MiXCR extracted about 54,000 +/- 9,700 unique UMI-labeled TRB cDNA molecules per library, requiring at least two reads per UMI. Each library averaged about 40,000 +/- 10,000 functional in-frame TRB CDR3 nucleotide clonotypes without stop codons. After downsampling to 5000 UMI-labeled TRB molecules per sample, diversity metrics, including normalized Shannon-Wiener and Chao1, were computed in VDJtools. VDJtools computed clonotype-size-weighted physicochemical properties of the central five CDR3 residues: interaction energy, strength, volume and Kidera factor 4. TCRdb reprocessed the reads and provides one entry for every CDR3 protein sequence; no DNA is given. The V and J calls follow TCRdb's processing rather than the paper's. The sample's own table lists under 70,000 distinct CDR3 sequences. The top ten constitute about 4.9% of the sample.

Overall results and qualifications from the work: Repertoire diversity was comparably high in both naive subsets but much lower in memory CD8+ T cells. Compared with CXCR3-negative naive cells, CXCR3-positive naive cells had TRB CDR3s with higher hydrophobicity (lower Kidera factor 4), lower energy, and higher strength and volume indices. Surface CD5, linked to self-reactivity in mice, was comparable between naive subsets; TCR interaction strength was therefore also inferred from TRB CDR3 physicochemical properties. CXCR3 expression partially decreased after cryopreservation, so most assays used freshly isolated PBMCs. Naive CXCR3-negative and CXCR3-positive cells from the same donor showed similar TRBV-TRBJ usage, whereas memory cells showed distinct patterns.

For every CD8+ T cell subset, approximately 300,000 cells were flow-sorted straight into RLT lysis buffer, and each subset was sorted in triplicate. To exclude memory contaminants, naive CD8+ T cells were stringently defined as CD45RO-CCR7+CD27+CD95-. Peripheral blood mononuclear cells were isolated from buffy coats using standard density gradient centrifugation. Naive CXCR3-negative and CXCR3-positive CD8+ T cells were flow-sorted using a FACSAria III. Total RNA was extracted from sorted cells using an RNeasy Mini Kit. The germline V gene (reference sequence) gives CDR1 as SGHNT and CDR2 as YYREEE. From the cysteine up to the phenylalanine, the CDR3 has a length of 17 residues. There is no recorded DNA.

This chain is built from TRBV5-4 and TRBJ2-1; TCRdb designates TRBD2, a call that cannot be tested without DNA. The TCR originated in a human donor in good health. Some clones in this sample may be carry-over from other donors' samples. The sample taken for sequencing was naive CXCR3+ CD8+ T cells from blood. This sample's cell subset or site label indicates: CD45RO-CCR7+CD27+CD95- naive CD8+ T cells expressing CXCR3 (TNR3+). The CDR3 amino acid sequence is: CASSLFPAVSSYNEQFF.